Shown below are 21 T cell receptor beta chains from a single sample sequenced in a study of monozygotic twins with inflammatory bowel disease. One entry per CDR3 protein, without DNA, is what TCRdb gives after re-calling the 5' RACE reads. This sample's table has 420,000 or so distinct CDR3 sequences. Sequencing was performed on blood. The receptor source for this set is a human donor with ulcerative colitis or Crohn's disease, or a healthy co-twin of an affected twin (not recorded which).

The chain couples TRBV12-3 or TRBV12-4 to TRBJ2-3. The CDR3 sequence is 15 residues long. Here the CDR3 reads CASSLAGLVTDTQYF.

V is TRBV12-3 or TRBV12-4 and J is TRBJ1-1. The CDR3 runs to 11 residues. The CDR3 here is CASSWDTEAFF.

The chain employs TRBV5-1 and TRBJ2-7; TCRdb's D gene call, TRBD1, goes unchecked for lack of DNA. The CDR3 sequence is 15 residues long. Per the germline V gene, CDR1 is SGHRS and CDR2 is YFSETQ. The CDR3: CASSLQDRVAGEQYF.

The J gene is TRBJ1-1, the V gene TRBV27. The germline V gene has CDR1 MNHEY and CDR2 SMNVEV (reference sequence). This CDR3 region has 15 residues. The CDR3 protein is CASSSERRGDTEAFF.

The V and J genes are TRBV20-1 and TRBJ1-4; TCRdb's D gene call, TRBD1, goes unchecked for lack of DNA. CDR1 and CDR2 (germline): DFQATT, SNEGSKA (reference sequence). CDR3 length: 15 amino acids. The CDR3 loop is CSARQGARTNEKLFF.

The chain joins TRBV13 to TRBJ2-7; the TRBD1 assignment by TCRdb is unverifiable without DNA. The CDR3 is 14 residues long. Germline CDR1 reads PRHDT; CDR2 reads FYEKMQ (reference sequence). The CDR3 loop reads CASSRTGGTYEQYF. Combining the CDR3 with reference TRBV13 and TRBJ2-7 gives the whole variable domain AAGVIQSPRHLIKEKRETATLKCYPIPRHDTVYWYQQGPGQDPQFLISFYEKMQSDKGSIPDRFSAQQFSDYHSELNMSSLELGDSALYFCASSRTGGTYEQYFGPGTRLTVT.

The chain uses TRBV5-6 and TRBJ2-7; TCRdb reports TRBD2, a call that lacks DNA to check it against. Germline CDR1 SGHDT, CDR2 YYEEEE. The CDR3 has 17 amino acids. The CDR3: CASSLGQRTPSSYEQYF.

The rearrangement uses TRBV11-2 and TRBJ2-6; TCRdb's D call, TRBD1, is unchecked because there is no DNA. Germline V gene lookup returns CDR1 SGHAT and CDR2 FQNNGV. This CDR3 comprises 19 residues. The CDR3 sequence: CASSLGGQQFFSGANVLTF.

The rearrangement uses TRBV4-3 and TRBJ2-2. There are 12 residues in the CDR3. Germline values: CDR1 LGHNA, CDR2 YSLEER. CDR3 amino acids: CASSHITGELFF.

V usage is TRBV19 and J usage is TRBJ2-1; TCRdb calls TRBD2, which cannot be checked without DNA. The V gene's germline CDR1 is LNHDA and CDR2 SQIVND (reference sequence). This CDR3 contains 15 residues. CDR3 region: CAAGLAGGQYNEQFF.

This CDR3 is CASSRGQGATTGELFF. This sequence joins TRBV6-1 and TRBJ2-2; TCRdb gives TRBD1 as the D gene, but with no DNA this cannot be confirmed. CDR3 length: 16 amino acids. Germline V lookup: CDR1 MNHNS, CDR2 SASEGT.

This sequence joins TRBV12-3 or TRBV12-4 and TRBJ2-3. This CDR3 has 13 residues. CDR3 loop: CASSLGTWNTQYF.

This chain joins TRBV2 and TRBJ1-2; TCRdb's D call, TRBD1, is unchecked because there is no DNA. CDR1 and CDR2 (germline): SNHLY, FYNNEI. There are 14 residues in the CDR3. The CDR3 reads CASDNPGLRNGYTF.

The chain uses TRBV5-4 and TRBJ2-7. The CDR3 runs to 13 residues. Germline lookup yields CDR1 SGHNT and CDR2 YYREEE (reference sequence). The CDR3 loop reads CASSLEASYEQYF. Variable domain in full (rest from reference TRBV5-4 and TRBJ2-7): ETGVTQSPTHLIKTRGQQVTLRCSSQSGHNTVSWYQQALGQGPQFIFQYYREEENGRGNFPPRFSGLQFPNYSSELNVNALELDDSALYLCASSLEASYEQYFGPGTRLTVT.

V gene TRBV2 combines with J gene TRBJ2-4; lacking DNA, the TRBD1 call made by TCRdb goes unchecked. CDR1 is SNHLY, CDR2 FYNNEI, per germline. The CDR3 is made up of 16 amino acids. The CDR3: CASTSLVPGPKNIQYF.

The gene calls are TRBV12-3 or TRBV12-4 and TRBJ2-5. CDR3 length: 12 residues. The CDR3 loop reads CASSHGEETQYF.

The chain joins TRBV3-1 to TRBJ2-1; TCRdb's D call of TRBD1 is untestable without DNA. Germline assignment: CDR1 LGHDT and CDR2 YNNKEL (reference sequence). There are 15 residues in the CDR3. The CDR3: CASSQAGMVYNEQFF.

The chain uses TRBV7-9 and TRBJ2-7; TCRdb indicates TRBD1, and absent DNA this call remains unverified. The CDR3 spans 14 residues. Germline CDR1 reads SEHNR; CDR2 reads FQNEAQ (reference sequence). The CDR3 protein is CASSSPGQGHEQYF.

The chain has TRBV10-3 and TRBJ2-5; TCRdb returns TRBD1, unconfirmable since there is no DNA. Germline lookup yields CDR1 ENHRY and CDR2 SYGVKD. The CDR3 has 13 amino acids. CDR3: CASTGGPGETQYF.

This chain uses TRBV6-6 with TRBJ2-1; TCRdb picks TRBD1, but there is no DNA to check that call. The CDR3 consists of 14 residues. Per germline, CDR1 MNHNY and CDR2 SVGAGI (reference sequence). CDR3 protein: CASTSPGGGNEQFF.

CDR3 protein: CASSQPSGGSTDTQYF. The chain joins TRBV2 to TRBJ2-3; TCRdb indicates TRBD2, and absent DNA this call remains unverified. Germline V gene lookup returns CDR1 SNHLY and CDR2 FYNNEI. There are 16 residues in the CDR3.